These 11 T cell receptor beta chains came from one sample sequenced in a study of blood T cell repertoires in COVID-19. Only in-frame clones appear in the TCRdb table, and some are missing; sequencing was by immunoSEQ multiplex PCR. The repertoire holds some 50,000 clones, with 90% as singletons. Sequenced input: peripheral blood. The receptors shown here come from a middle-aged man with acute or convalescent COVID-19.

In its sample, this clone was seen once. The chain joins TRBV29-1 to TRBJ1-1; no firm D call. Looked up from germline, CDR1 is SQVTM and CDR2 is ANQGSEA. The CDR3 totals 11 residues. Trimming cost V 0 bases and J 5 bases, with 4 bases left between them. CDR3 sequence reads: CSVEERTEAFF. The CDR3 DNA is TGCAGCGTTGAAGAGAGGACTGAAGCTTTCTTT.

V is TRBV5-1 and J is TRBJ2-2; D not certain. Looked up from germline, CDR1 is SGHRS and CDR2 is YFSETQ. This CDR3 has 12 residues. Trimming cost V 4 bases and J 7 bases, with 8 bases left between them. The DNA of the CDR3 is TGCGCCAGCAGCGCGACTGACGGGGAGCTGTTTTTT. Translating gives CASSATDGELFF.

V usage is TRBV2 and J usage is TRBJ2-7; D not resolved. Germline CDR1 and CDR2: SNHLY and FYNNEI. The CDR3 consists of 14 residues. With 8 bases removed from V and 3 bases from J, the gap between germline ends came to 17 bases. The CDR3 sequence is CASRIFQARYEQYF. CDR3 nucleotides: TGTGCCAGCCGTATCTTCCAGGCTCGCTACGAGCAGTACTTC.

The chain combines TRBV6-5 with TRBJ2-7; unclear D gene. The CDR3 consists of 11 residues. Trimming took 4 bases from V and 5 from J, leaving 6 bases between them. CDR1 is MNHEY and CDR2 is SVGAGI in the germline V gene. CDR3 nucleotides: TGTGCCAGCAGTTGGAGCCACGAGCAGTACTTC. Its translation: CASSWSHEQYF.

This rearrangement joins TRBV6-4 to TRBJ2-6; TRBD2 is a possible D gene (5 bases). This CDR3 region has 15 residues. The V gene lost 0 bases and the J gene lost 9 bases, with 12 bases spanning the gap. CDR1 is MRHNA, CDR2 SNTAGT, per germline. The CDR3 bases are TGTGCCAGCAGTGACTCGTATAGGGCGGGCAACGTCCTGACTTTC. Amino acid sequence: CASSDSYRAGNVLTF.

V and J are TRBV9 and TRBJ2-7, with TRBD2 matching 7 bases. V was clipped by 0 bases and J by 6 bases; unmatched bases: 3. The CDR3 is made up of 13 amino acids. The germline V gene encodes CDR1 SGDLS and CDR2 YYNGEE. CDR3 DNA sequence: TGTGCCAGCAGCGTAGATAGCGGGCCCGAGCAGTACTTC. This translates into CASSVDSGPEQYF.

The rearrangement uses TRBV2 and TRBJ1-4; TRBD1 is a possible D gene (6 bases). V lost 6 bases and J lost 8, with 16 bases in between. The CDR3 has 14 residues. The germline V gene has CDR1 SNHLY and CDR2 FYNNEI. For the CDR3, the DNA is TGTGCCAGCAGAGGCGGGGGGCGGACGGAAAAACTGTTTTTT. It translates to CASRGGGRTEKLFF.

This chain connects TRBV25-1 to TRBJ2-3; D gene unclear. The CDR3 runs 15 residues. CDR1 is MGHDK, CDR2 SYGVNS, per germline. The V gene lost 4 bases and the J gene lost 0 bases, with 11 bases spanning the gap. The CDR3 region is CASSGASFSTDTQYF. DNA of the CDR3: TGTGCCAGCAGTGGGGCCTCGTTTAGCACAGATACGCAGTATTTT.

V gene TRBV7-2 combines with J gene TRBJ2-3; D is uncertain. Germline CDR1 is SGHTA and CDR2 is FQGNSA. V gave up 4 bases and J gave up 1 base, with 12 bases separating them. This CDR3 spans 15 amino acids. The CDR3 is CASSSSLGRTDTQYF. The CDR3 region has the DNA TGTGCCAGCAGCTCTAGTCTGGGTCGCACAGATACGCAGTATTTT.

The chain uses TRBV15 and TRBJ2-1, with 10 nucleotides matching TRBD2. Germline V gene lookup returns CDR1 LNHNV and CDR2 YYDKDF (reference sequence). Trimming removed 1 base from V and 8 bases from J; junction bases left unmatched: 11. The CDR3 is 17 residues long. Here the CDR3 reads CATSRVLRTSGFHEQFF. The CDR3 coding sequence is TGTGCCACCAGCAGAGTACTAAGGACTAGCGGTTTCCATGAGCAGTTCTTC.

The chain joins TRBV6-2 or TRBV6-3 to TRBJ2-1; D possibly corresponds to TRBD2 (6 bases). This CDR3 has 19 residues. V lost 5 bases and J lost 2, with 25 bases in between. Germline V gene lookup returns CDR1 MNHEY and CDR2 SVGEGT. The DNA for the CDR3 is TGTGCCAGCAGTGACTATAAACCCGTTCTAGCGAGAACCTACAATGAGCAGTTCTTC. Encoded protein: CASSDYKPVLARTYNEQFF.